The T cell receptor (beta chain) described here comes from a study of CD8 T cells in ankylosing spondylitis. Whole-study results and caveats: Past studies reported some motif variants in reactive arthritis synovial fluid and blood. Roughly 8 highly homologous variants made up a TCR beta motif, and this motif appeared characteristic of ankylosing spondylitis blood.

Quantitative barcoded 5'-RACE was used to prepare TCR beta libraries. TCRdb reprocessed the 5' RACE reads with MiXCR, giving one entry per CDR3 protein. The data contain about 460,000 distinct CDR3 sequences, approximately 5% of them singletons. The length of the CDR3 is 13 residues. Germline CDR1 SNHLY, CDR2 FYNNEI. Trimming left V 7 bases short and J 2 bases short, with 10 bases between. Remarks on this clonotype: No antigen is known for it.

The TCR was taken from a male donor with ankylosing spondylitis. The chain combines TRBV2 with TRBJ2-3; a possible D gene is TRBD1 (6 bases). The specimen sequenced was blood, either unsorted or a sorted T cell fraction (not recorded which). CDR3 bases: TGTGCCAGCAATTACAGGGCCACAGATACGCAGTATTTT. Its protein is CASNYRATDTQYF.